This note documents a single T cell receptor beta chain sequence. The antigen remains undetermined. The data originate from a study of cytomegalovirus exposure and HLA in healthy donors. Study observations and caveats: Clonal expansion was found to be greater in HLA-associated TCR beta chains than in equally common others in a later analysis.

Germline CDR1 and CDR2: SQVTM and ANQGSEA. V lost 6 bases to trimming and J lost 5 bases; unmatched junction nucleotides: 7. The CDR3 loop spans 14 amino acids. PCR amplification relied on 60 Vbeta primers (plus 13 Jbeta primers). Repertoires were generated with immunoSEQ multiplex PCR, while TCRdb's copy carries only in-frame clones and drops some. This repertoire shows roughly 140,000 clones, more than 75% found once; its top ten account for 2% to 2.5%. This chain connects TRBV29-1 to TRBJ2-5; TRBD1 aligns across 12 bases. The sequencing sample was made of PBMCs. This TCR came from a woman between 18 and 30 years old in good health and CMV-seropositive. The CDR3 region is CSVDGTGGAETQYF. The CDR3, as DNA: TGCAGCGTGGACGGGACAGGGGGCGCGGAGACCCAGTACTTC. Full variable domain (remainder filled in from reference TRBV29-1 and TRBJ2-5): SAVISQKPSRDICQRGTSLTIQCQVDSQVTMMFWYRQQPGQSLTLIATANQGSEATYESGFVIDKFPISRPNLTFSTLTVSNMSPEDSSIYLCSVDGTGGAETQYFGPGTRLLVL.